This TCR beta chain was identified in a study of regulatory dendritic cells for organ transplantation (dated by TCRdb to the late 2010s). Regarding the complete study: Sorted naive and memory CD4+ and CD8+ T cells had their TCRbeta repertoires sequenced both before and after allostimulation with either regulatory or mature dendritic cells. Findings and caveats that apply to the study as a whole: Only a couple of subjects were sequenced, and the authors noted considerable between-individual heterogeneity in the alloreactive memory CD8+ T cell pool. Highly diverse repertoires were observed in naive CD4+ and CD8+ T cells, whereas lower diversity was observed in memory cells, and the most oligoclonal repertoires were found in memory CD8+ cells. Of the resting subsets, memory CD8+ T cells had the largest number of alloreactive TCR clonotypes. In both subjects, allostimulation led to expansion of memory CD8+ clones, although regulatory dendritic cells appeared to cause more limited expansion than mature dendritic cells did.

Naive T cells were sorted as CD45RA+ and memory T cells as CD45RO+ CD4+ or CD8+ cells by FACS. The T cells used for TCR sequencing were obtained from two healthy control subjects. Unstimulated sorted T cell subsets were used as baseline controls for the mixed lymphocyte reactions. The Qiagen DNeasy Blood & Tissue Kit was used to extract genomic DNA. Worth noting for this clone: Its antigen is currently not known. Per-base qualities were not stored, and no clone one base away is much larger.

Looking up the germline V gene (reference sequence) yields CDR1 LNHNV and CDR2 YYDKDF. The CDR3 sequence holds 15 residues, the cysteine and phenylalanine included. Just CDR3 DNA is preserved here, 45 bases in frame from base 1. V and J are truncated by 0 bases and 8 bases respectively, leaving an intervening sequence of 16 bases. The TCRbeta CDR3 regions were amplified in a multiplexed two-step PCR with Vbeta-specific forward primers and Jbeta-specific reverse primers. Through the immunoSEQ service, TCRbeta libraries were sequenced on an Illumina instrument. The original methods were these. IMGT annotation was used to assign V, D and J genes, and synthetic CDR3 analogues were used to correct counts for multiplex PCR bias. Repertoire clonality was computed in the immunoSEQ Analyzer as one minus normalized Shannon entropy. Clonal expansion was defined using Fisher's exact test with Benjamini-Hochberg false discovery rate control and a two-tailed threshold of P<0.01. TCRdb took this table from immuneACCESS and kept in-frame rearrangements with V and J called. Such tables lack part of the clones; where checked against another copy, unresolved V genes explain under half of the gap, and the rest is unexplained. V and J calls and clone size are given by that table; D and trimming were obtained from the DNA. Present in this sample are 29,000 or so clones, 60% to 80% of which were seen just once. The ten largest clones represent 2% to 2.5% of the sample.

What was sequenced was memory CD4+ T cells from blood. This specimen's cell subset or site label, per the study, means: CD45RO+ memory T cells. The receptor comes from a human donor in good health. The chain uses TRBV15 and TRBJ2-5; the D segment could be TRBD1, given 5 matching bases. The CDR3 loop reads CATSRDKTATRTQYF. The sequenced DNA: TGTGCCACCAGCAGAGATAAGACAGCCACCCGAACCCAGTACTTC.